The 15 T cell receptor beta chains given below trace back to one sample, sequenced in a study of identical twins. TCRdb used MiXCR to reprocess the 5' RACE reads, holding one entry per CDR3 protein. This repertoire shows hundreds of thousands of distinct CDR3 sequences, roughly 7.2% found once; its top ten account for 1.5% to 2%. These data also formed part of another study, on yellow fever vaccine responses in identical twins.

Sequencing was performed on PBMCs. The receptors were gathered from a woman under 30 in good health.

This clonotype was picked up many times. The chain couples TRBV4-1 to TRBJ2-3; weak D call: TRBD1 (6 bases). Germline V gene data show CDR1 as MGHRA and CDR2 as YSYEKL. V lost 5 bases, J lost 2 bases, and 11 bases lay in between. The CDR3 is 14 residues long. The DNA of the CDR3 is TGCGCCAGCAGCTTGGGGACATACACAGATACGCAGTATTTT. It is translated as CASSLGTYTDTQYF.

This chain links TRBV6-1 with TRBJ2-7; D is perhaps TRBD2 (6 bases). The V end lost 3 bases, the J end lost 4 bases, and 13 bases lay between the germline ends. This CDR3 is built from 14 residues. From germline, CDR1 is MNHNS and CDR2 SASEGT. The CDR3 coding sequence is TGTGCCAGCAGTGATGGTCGGCGGGATTACGAGCAGTACGTC. Its protein is CASSDGRRDYEQYV.

This clonotype was counted a few times. The chain carries TRBV28 and TRBJ2-1; D is possibly TRBD1 (6 bases). CDR3 length: 12 residues. V was clipped by 4 bases and J by 8 bases, with 9 bases between them. CDR1 and CDR2 from the germline V gene are MDHEN and SYDVKM. CDR3 DNA: TGTGCCAGCAGTTACAGGGACGATGAGCAGTTCTTC. This sequence encodes CASSYRDDEQFF.

Comment on this clonotype: The junction and the germline gene differ at one end; a read error may be behind it. J is TRBJ2-1 and V is TRBV3-1, with 11 bases matching TRBD2. The CDR3 contains 17 residues. Per germline, CDR1 LGHDT and CDR2 YNNKEL (reference sequence). The CDR3 spells CATSQDQRLAGLVEQFF. CDR3 in DNA: TGTGCCACCAGCCAAGATCAGCGACTAGCGGGACTTGTGGAGCAGTTCTTC.

This clonotype was counted a few times. The V call is TRBV18, the J call TRBJ2-1; 7 positions agree with TRBD1. Trimming removed 1 base from V and 0 bases from J; junction bases left unmatched: 9. The CDR3 sequence is 18 residues long. Germline V gene data show CDR1 as KGHSH and CDR2 as LQKENI. The CDR3 nucleotides are TGTGCCAGCTCACCACGGACAGGTCTAATGAGCTCCTACAATGAGCAGTTCTTC. This translates into CASSPRTGLMSSYNEQFF. The variable domain in full, completed from reference TRBV18 and TRBJ2-1, reads NAGVMQNPRHLVRRRGQEARLRCSPMKGHSHVYWYRQLPEEGLKFMVYLQKENIIDESGMPKERFSAEFPKEGPSILRIQQVVRGDSAAYFCASSPRTGLMSSYNEQFFGPGTRLTVL.

This clonotype has more than one count but fewer than ten. V and J are TRBV11-2 and TRBJ2-7; 8 bases line up with TRBD1. Germline CDR1 and CDR2: SGHAT and FQNNGV. V was pared by 5 bases and J by 5 bases, with 14 bases of the junction left unmatched. CDR3 length: 16 residues. The CDR3 DNA reads TGTGCCAGCAGCAGACCTTGGACAGGGCGCGTCCACGAGCAGTACTTC. This translates into CASSRPWTGRVHEQYF.

Ten or more counts support this clonotype. The chain combines TRBV2 with TRBJ2-7, with TRBD1 matching over 7 bases. The J segment lost 5 bases and the V segment lost 6 bases, leaving 4 bases of the junction unmatched. The germline V gene has CDR1 SNHLY and CDR2 FYNNEI. The CDR3 totals 12 residues. This chain's CDR3 is CASRTGNHEQYF. In nucleotides, the CDR3 is TGTGCCAGCAGGACAGGGAACCACGAGCAGTACTTC.

This chain joins TRBV10-3 and TRBJ2-2; a possible D gene is TRBD2 (6 bases). The length of the CDR3 is 15 residues. Germline V gives CDR1 ENHRY, CDR2 SYGVKD. Between the trimmed V and J ends, which lost 7 bases and 0 bases, there was a span of 12 bases. CDR3 DNA: TGTGCCATCACGGCGGGGACTTCGAACACCGGGGAGCTGTTTTTT. Translating it yields CAITAGTSNTGELFF.

The V call is TRBV7-2, the J call TRBJ1-6, with unresolved D. V was pared by 8 bases and J by 0 bases, with 11 bases between. Per germline, CDR1 SGHTA and CDR2 FQGNSA. The CDR3 sequence is 15 residues long. CDR3 sequence reads: CASFPTSSYNSPLHF. CDR3 coding DNA: TGTGCCAGCTTTCCTACGAGCTCCTATAATTCACCCCTCCACTTT. The entire variable domain, with the rest obtained from reference TRBV7-2 and TRBJ1-6, is as follows: GAGVSQSPSNKVTEKGKDVELRCDPISGHTALYWYRQSLGQGLEFLIYFQGNSAPDKSGLPSDRFSAERTGGSVSTLTIQRTQQEDSAVYLCASFPTSSYNSPLHFGNGTRLTVT.

This clonotype appeared many times. This rearrangement joins TRBV28 to TRBJ1-1; D remains unclear. With 7 bases removed from V and 0 bases from J, the gap between germline ends came to 9 bases. This CDR3 spans 13 amino acids. Germline assignment: CDR1 MDHEN and CDR2 SYDVKM. The chain's CDR3 is CASTIRLNTEAFF. CDR3 DNA sequence: TGTGCCAGCACCATCCGCTTGAACACTGAAGCTTTCTTT. The full variable domain, rest sourced from reference TRBV28 and TRBJ1-1, is DVKVTQSSRYLVKRTGEKVFLECVQDMDHENMFWYRQDPGLGLRLIYFSYDVKMKEKGDIPEGYSVSREKKERFSLILESASTNQTSMYLCASTIRLNTEAFFGQGTRLTVV.

Ten or more counts support this clonotype. The chain recombines TRBV14 with TRBJ2-1; no clear D gene. The CDR3 extends over 14 amino acids. CDR1 SGHDN and CDR2 FVKESK come from the germline V gene. V lost 0 bases to trimming and J lost 5 bases, with 8 bases between them. The CDR3 loop reads CASSQDPRDNEQFF. CDR3 DNA: TGTGCCAGCAGCCAAGACCCCCGGGACAATGAGCAGTTCTTC.

The V and J genes are TRBV28 and TRBJ2-3, with TRBD2 as a possible D gene (6 bases). The CDR3 runs 16 residues. Trimming took off 4 bases at V and 2 bases at J, with 16 bases between the two ends. From germline, CDR1 is MDHEN and CDR2 SYDVKM. CDR3 residues: CASSSSGRHDTDTQYF. The CDR3 DNA reads TGTGCCAGCAGTTCGAGCGGGCGTCACGACACAGATACGCAGTATTTT.

The genes are TRBV7-9 and TRBJ2-2; 7 positions match TRBD1. CDR1 and CDR2 (germline): SEHNR, FQNEAQ (reference sequence). The CDR3 is made up of 13 amino acids. Unmatched junction bases numbered 3, after V lost 6 bases and J lost 5 bases. CDR3 coding DNA: TGTGCCAGCAGAGGGGGCCGGACCGGGGAGCTGTTTTTT. Its translation is CASRGGRTGELFF.

For the CDR3, the DNA is TGCGCCAGCAGCCGGTACGGGGGTATTGTGGAGACCCAGTACTTC. Protein sequence: CASSRYGGIVETQYF. The chain recombines TRBV5-1 with TRBJ2-5; D may be TRBD2 (6 bases). Trimming took off 4 bases at V and 5 bases at J, with 18 bases between the two ends. Germline V gene sequence: CDR1 SGHRS, CDR2 YFSETQ. This CDR3 spans 15 amino acids.

The chain uses TRBV7-6 and TRBJ2-5; weak D call: TRBD2 (5 bases). This CDR3 contains 15 residues. Looked up from germline, CDR1 is SGHVS and CDR2 is FNYEAQ. The V end was cut by 1 base, the J end by 3 bases, with 12 bases between. The chain's CDR3 is CASSLVPTTKETQYF. Here the CDR3 DNA reads TGTGCCAGCAGCTTAGTACCGACTACTAAAGAGACCCAGTACTTC.